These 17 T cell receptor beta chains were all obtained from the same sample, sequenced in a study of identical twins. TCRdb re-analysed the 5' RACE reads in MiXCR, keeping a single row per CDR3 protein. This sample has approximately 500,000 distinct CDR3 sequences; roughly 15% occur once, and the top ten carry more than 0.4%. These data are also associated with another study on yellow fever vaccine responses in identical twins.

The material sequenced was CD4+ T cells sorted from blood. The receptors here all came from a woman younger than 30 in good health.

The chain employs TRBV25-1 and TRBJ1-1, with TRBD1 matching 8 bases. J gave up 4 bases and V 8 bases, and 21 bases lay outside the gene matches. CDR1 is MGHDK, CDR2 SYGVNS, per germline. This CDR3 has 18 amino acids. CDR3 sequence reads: CASHGRGTGGSGLTEAFF. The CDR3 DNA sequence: TGTGCCAGCCATGGCCGCGGCACAGGGGGGAGTGGTCTCACTGAAGCTTTCTTT.

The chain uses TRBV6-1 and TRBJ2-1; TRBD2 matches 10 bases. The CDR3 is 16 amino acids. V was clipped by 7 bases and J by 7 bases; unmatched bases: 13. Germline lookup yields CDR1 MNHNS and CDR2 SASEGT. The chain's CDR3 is CASNKGLAGVGNEQFF. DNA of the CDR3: TGTGCCAGCAACAAGGGGCTAGCGGGAGTTGGGAATGAGCAGTTCTTC.

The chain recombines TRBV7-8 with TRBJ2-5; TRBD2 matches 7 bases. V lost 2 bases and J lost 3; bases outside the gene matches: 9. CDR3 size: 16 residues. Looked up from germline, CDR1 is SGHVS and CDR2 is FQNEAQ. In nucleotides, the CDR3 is TGTGCCAGCAGCTTAATATCGGGACTATTAAAAGAGACCCAGTACTTC. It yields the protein CASSLISGLLKETQYF.

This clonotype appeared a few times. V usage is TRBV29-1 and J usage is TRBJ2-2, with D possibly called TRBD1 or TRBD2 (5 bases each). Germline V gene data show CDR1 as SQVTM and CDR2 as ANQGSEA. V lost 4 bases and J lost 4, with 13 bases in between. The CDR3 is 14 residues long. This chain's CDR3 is CSVAQGSGTGELFF. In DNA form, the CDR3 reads TGCAGCGTTGCCCAGGGAAGCGGCACCGGGGAGCTGTTTTTT.

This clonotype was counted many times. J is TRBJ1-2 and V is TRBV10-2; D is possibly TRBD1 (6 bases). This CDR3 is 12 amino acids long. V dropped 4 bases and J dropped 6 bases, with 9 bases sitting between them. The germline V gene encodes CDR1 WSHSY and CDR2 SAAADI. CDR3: CASSGGPHGYTF. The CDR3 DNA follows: TGCGCCAGCAGTGGGGGGCCCCATGGCTACACCTTC.

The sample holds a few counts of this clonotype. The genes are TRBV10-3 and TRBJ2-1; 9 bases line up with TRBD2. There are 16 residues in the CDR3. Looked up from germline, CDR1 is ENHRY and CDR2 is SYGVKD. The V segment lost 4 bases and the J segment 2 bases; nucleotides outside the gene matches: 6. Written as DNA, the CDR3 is TGTGCCATCAGTGGCCCGCTAGCGGGGACCTACAATGAGCAGTTCTTC. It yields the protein CAISGPLAGTYNEQFF.

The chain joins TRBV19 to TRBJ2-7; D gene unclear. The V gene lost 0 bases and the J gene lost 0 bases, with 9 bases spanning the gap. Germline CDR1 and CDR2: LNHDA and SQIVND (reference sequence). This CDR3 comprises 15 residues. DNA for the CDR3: TGTGCCAGTAGTATAGAGGCAGATCCCTCCTACGAGCAGTACGTC. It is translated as CASSIEADPSYEQYV.

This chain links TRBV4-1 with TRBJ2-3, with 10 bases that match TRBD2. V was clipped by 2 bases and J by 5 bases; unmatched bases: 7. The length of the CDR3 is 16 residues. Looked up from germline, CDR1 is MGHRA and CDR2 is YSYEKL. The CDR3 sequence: CASSQPPSGSGDTQYF. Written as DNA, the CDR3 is TGCGCCAGCAGCCAACCCCCTAGCGGGAGCGGAGATACGCAGTATTTT.

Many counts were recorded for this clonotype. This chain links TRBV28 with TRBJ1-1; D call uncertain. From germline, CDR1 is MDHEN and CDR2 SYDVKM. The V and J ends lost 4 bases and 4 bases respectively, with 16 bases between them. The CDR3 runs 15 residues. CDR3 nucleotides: TGTGCCAGCAGTTCATTTTCGGGATTGAGCACTGAAGCTTTCTTT. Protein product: CASSSFSGLSTEAFF.

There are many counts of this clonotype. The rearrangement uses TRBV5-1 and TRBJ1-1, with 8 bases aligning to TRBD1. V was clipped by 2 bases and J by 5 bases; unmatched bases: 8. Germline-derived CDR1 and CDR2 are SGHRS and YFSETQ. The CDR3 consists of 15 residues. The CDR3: CASSFDTGGGTEAFF. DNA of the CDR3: TGCGCCAGCAGCTTCGATACAGGGGGTGGGACTGAAGCTTTCTTT. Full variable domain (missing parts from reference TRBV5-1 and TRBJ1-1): KAGVTQTPRYLIKTRGQQVTLSCSPISGHRSVSWYQQTPGQGLQFLFEYFSETQRNKGNFPGRFSGRQFSNSRSEMNVSTLELGDSALYLCASSFDTGGGTEAFFGQGTRLTVV.

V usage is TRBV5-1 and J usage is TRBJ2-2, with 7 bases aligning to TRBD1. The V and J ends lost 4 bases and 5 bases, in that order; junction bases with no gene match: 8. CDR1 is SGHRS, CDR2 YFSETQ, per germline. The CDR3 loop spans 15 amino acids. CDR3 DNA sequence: TGCGCCAGCAGCATCGACAGGGCGAGGACCGGGGAGCTGTTTTTT. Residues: CASSIDRARTGELFF.

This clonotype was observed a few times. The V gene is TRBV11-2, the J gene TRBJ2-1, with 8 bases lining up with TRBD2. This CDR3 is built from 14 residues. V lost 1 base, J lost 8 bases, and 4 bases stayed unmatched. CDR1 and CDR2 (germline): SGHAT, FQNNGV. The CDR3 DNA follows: TGTGCCAGCAGCTTAGCGGGGGGGCATTATGAGCAGTTCTTC. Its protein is CASSLAGGHYEQFF.

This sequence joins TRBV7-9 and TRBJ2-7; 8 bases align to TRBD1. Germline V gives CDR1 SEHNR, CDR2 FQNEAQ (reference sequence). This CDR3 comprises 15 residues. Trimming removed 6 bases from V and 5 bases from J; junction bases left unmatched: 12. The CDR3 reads CASRPPEDRVDEQYF. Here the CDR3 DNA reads TGTGCCAGCAGACCTCCTGAGGACAGGGTCGACGAGCAGTACTTC.

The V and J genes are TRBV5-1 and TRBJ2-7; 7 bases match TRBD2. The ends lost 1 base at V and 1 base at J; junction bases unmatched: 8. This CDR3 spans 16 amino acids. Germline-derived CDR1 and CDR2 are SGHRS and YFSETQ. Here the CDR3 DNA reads TGCGCCAGCAGCTTGTTGGCTAGCGGAGATTCCTACGAGCAGTACTTC. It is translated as CASSLLASGDSYEQYF.

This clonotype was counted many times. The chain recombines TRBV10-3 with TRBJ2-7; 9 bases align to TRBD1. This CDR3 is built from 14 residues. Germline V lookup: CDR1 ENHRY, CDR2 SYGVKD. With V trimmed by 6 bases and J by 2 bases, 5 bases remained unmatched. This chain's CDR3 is CAIRGQGKTYEQYF. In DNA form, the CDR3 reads TGTGCCATCAGGGGACAGGGTAAAACCTACGAGCAGTACTTC.

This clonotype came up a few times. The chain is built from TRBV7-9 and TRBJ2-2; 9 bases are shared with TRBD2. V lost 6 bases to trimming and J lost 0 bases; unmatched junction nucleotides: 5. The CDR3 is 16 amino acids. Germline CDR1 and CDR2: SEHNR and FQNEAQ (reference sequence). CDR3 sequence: CASRPRTSANTGELFF. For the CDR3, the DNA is TGTGCCAGCAGACCTCGGACTAGCGCGAACACCGGGGAGCTGTTTTTT.

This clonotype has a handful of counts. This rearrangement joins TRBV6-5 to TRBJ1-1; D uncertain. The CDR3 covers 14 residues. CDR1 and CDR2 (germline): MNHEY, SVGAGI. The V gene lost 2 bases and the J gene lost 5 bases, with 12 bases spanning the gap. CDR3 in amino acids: CASSYDGRWTEAFF. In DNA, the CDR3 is TGTGCCAGCAGTTACGATGGCCGGTGGACTGAAGCTTTCTTT.